These T cell receptor beta chains were read from a single sample in a study of T cells in Graves' hyperthyroidism and ophthalmopathy. In TCRdb, the multiplex PCR reads were re-called with MiXCR into one record per CDR3 protein. The sample consists of 350,000 to 400,000 distinct CDR3 sequences, approximately 19% of them appearing once. The source material was blood. All receptors come from a woman aged 18 to 35 with Graves' hyperthyroidism. Each CDR3 is given with its conserved first and last residue. The D gene is left open where the match is weak. Not all rows give a size; the values are once, few, many and, for expanded clones, a class.

v_call,j_call,d_call,clone_size,cdr3_nt,cdr3_aa
TRBV27,TRBJ2-5,-,-,TGTGCCAGCAGTCCCCACGGGGGCCAGTACCAAGAGACCCAGTGCTTC,CASSPHGGQYQETQCF
TRBV2,TRBJ1-2,-,few,TGTGCCAGGGGGGGAACAGGAGGGGCCTTTGGCTACACCTTC,CARGGTGGAFGYTF
TRBV7-8,TRBJ2-5,-,many,TGTGCCAGCAGCTTAGGCGGCGGGCGGACCCAAGAGACCCAGTACTTC,CASSLGGGRTQETQYF
TRBV11-1,TRBJ1-3,TRBD1,many,TGTGCCAGCAGCCCCCGGACAGGGCCCGTACTCTCTGGAAACACCATATATTTT,CASSPRTGPVLSGNTIYF
TRBV2,TRBJ2-7,-,-,TGTGCCAGCAGGGAACAGGGAGGATGGGACGAGCAGTACTTC,CASREQGGWDEQYF
TRBV18,TRBJ1-1,-,-,TGTGCCAGCTCACCTATGCCCTCTCTCGACACTGAAGCTTTCTTT,CASSPMPSLDTEAFF
TRBV4-1,TRBJ1-1,-,many,TGCGCCAGCAGCCGCGAACAGGGAACCACCCGGTGGACTGAAGCTTTCTTT,CASSREQGTTRWTEAFF
TRBV28,TRBJ2-7,-,few,TGTGCCAGCAGTATAAGACAGGTGGTCTCCGAGCAGTACTTC,CASSIRQVVSEQYF
TRBV6-1,TRBJ1-1,-,many,TGTGCCAGCAGTAAAGGACCGGTGAACACTGAAGCTTTCTTT,CASSKGPVNTEAFF
TRBV18,TRBJ2-5,TRBD2,-,TGTGCCAGCTCACGTATAGCGGGGCGCAACCAAGAGACCCAGTACTTC,CASSRIAGRNQETQYF
TRBV12-3/TRBV12-4,TRBJ1-1,-,many,TGTGCCAGCAGTTTGGGGCCCAGGGAAGCTTTCTTT,CASSLGPREAFF
TRBV6-1,TRBJ1-4,-,-,TGTGCCAGCAGTGAGCTTGAAAAACTGTTTTTT,CASSELEKLFF
TRBV10-3,TRBJ2-7,-,many,TGTGCCATCAGTGAGTCGATCCTTGGCCCAGAGCAGTACTTC,CAISESILGPEQYF
TRBV6-1,TRBJ1-4,-,many,TGTGCCAGCAGTGAAGGAGGGGGGCCGGTTGAAAAACTGTTTTTT,CASSEGGGPVEKLFF
TRBV24-1,TRBJ2-7,-,many,TGTGCCACCAGTGATCCCCCAAACTACGAGCAGTACTTC,CATSDPPNYEQYF
TRBV2,TRBJ2-5,-,-,TGTGCCAGCAGGGACGGGGCCAGTAGGGAGACCCAGTACTTC,CASRDGASRETQYF
TRBV20-1,TRBJ2-7,TRBD1,many,TGCAGTGCTAGAGAGGACAGGGCCGTCTACGAGCAGTACTTC,CSAREDRAVYEQYF
TRBV24-1,TRBJ1-1,-,-,TGTGCCACCAGTGACTGGGGGGGGACTGAAGCTTTCTTT,CATSDWGGTEAFF
TRBV9,TRBJ2-7,-,many,TGTGCCAGCAGCCCGACCCCAAACAGGGACGAGCAGTACTTC,CASSPTPNRDEQYF